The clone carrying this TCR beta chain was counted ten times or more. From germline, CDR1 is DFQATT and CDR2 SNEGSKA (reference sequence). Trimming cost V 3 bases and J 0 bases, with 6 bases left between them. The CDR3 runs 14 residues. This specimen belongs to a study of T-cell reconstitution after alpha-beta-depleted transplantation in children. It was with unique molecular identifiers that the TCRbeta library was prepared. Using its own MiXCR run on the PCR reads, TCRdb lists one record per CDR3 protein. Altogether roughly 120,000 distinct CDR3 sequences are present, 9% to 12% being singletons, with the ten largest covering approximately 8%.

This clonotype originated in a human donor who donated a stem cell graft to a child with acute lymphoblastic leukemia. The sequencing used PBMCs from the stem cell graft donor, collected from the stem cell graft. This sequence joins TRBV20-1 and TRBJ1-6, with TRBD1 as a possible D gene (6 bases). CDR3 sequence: CSARTGSYNSPLHF. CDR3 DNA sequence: TGCAGTGCTAGGACAGGCTCCTATAATTCACCCCTCCACTTT.